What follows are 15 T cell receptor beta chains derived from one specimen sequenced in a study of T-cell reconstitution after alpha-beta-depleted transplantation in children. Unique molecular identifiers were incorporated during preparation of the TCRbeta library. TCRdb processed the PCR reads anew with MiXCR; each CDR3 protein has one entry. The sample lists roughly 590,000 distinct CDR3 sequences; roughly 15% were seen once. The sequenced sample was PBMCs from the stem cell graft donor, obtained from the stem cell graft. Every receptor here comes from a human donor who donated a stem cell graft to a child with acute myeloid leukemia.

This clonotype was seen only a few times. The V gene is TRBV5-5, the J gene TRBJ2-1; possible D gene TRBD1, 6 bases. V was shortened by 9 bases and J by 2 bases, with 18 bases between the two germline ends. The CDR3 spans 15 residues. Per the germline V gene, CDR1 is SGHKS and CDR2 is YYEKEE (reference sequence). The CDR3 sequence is CATCRFGGTYNEQFF. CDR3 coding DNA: TGTGCCACTTGCCGGTTTGGGGGCACCTACAATGAGCAGTTCTTC.

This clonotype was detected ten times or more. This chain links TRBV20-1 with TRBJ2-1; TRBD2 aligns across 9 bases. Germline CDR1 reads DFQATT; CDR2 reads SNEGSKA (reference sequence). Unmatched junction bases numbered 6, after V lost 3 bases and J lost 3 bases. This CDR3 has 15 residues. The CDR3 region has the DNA TGCAGTGCTAGCCCTCTAGCGGGGTACTACAATGAGCAGTTCTTC. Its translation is CSASPLAGYYNEQFF.

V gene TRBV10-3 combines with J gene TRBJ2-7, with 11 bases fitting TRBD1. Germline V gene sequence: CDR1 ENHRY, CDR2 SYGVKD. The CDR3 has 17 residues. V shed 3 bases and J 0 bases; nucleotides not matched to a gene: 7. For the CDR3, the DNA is TGTGCCATCAGTGAAGGGACAGGGGGTCGAACCTCCTACGAGCAGTACGTC. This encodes CAISEGTGGRTSYEQYV.

This CDR3 is CAISDRDRGLLEQYF. The CDR3 DNA sequence: TGTGCCATCAGTGACCGGGACAGGGGGCTTCTCGAGCAGTACTTC. V usage is TRBV10-3 and J usage is TRBJ2-7; TRBD1 agrees at 12 bases. This CDR3 region has 15 residues. Germline values: CDR1 ENHRY, CDR2 SYGVKD. V was pared by 3 bases and J by 6 bases, with 6 bases of the junction left unmatched.

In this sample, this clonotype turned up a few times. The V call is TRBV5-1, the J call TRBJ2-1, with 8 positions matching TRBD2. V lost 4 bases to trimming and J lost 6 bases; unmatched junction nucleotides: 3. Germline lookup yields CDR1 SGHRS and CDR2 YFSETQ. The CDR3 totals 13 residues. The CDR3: CASSVGTSNEQFF. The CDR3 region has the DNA TGCGCCAGCAGCGTCGGGACTAGCAATGAGCAGTTCTTC.

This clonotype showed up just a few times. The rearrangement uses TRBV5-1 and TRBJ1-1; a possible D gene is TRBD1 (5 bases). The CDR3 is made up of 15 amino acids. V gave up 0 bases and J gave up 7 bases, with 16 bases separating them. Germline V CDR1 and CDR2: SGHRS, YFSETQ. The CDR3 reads CASSLEGRAVDEAFF. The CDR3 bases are TGCGCCAGCAGCTTGGAGGGGCGGGCGGTGGATGAAGCTTTCTTT. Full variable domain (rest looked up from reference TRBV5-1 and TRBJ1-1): KAGVTQTPRYLIKTRGQQVTLSCSPISGHRSVSWYQQTPGQGLQFLFEYFSETQRNKGNFPGRFSGRQFSNSRSEMNVSTLELGDSALYLCASSLEGRAVDEAFFGQGTRLTVV.

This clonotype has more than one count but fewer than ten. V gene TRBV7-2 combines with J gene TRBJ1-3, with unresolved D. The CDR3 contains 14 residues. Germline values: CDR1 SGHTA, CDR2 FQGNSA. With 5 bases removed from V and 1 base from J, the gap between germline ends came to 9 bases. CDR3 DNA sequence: TGTGCCAGCAGCAACCATTTTTCTGGAAACACCATATATTTT. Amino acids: CASSNHFSGNTIYF. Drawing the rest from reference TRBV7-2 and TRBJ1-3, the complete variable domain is GAGVSQSPSNKVTEKGKDVELRCDPISGHTALYWYRQSLGQGLEFLIYFQGNSAPDKSGLPSDRFSAERTGGSVSTLTIQRTQQEDSAVYLCASSNHFSGNTIYFGEGSWLTVV.

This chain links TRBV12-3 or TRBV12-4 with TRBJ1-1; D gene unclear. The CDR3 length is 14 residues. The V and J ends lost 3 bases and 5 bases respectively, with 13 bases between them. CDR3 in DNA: TGTGCCAGCAGTTTGGAGCCTCCGACAACTGAAGCTTTCTTT. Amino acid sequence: CASSLEPPTTEAFF.

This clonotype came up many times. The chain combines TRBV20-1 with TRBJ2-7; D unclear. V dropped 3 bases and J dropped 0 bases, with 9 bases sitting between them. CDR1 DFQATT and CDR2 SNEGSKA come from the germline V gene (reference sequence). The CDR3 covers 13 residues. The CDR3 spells CSARPRSSYEQYV. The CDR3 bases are TGCAGTGCTAGGCCCCGGTCCTCCTACGAGCAGTACGTC.

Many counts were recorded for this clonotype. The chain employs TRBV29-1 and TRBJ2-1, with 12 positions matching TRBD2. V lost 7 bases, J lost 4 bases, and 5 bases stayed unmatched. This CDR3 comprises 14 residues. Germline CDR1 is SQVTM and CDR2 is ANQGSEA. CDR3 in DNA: TGCAGCGCCAGACTAGCGGGGGATTACAATGAGCAGTTCTTC. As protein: CSARLAGDYNEQFF.

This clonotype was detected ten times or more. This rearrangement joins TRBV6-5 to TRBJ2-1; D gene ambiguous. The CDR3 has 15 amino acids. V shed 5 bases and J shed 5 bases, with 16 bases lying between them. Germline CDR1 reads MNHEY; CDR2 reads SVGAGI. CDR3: CASSLGTSSNNEQFF. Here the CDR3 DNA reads TGTGCCAGCAGTCTGGGTACTTCCAGTAACAATGAGCAGTTCTTC.

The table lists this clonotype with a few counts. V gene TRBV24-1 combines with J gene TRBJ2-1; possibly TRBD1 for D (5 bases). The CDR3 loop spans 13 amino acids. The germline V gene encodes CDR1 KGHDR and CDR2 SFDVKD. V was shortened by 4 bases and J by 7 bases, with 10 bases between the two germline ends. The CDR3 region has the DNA TGTGCCACCAGTGACCTGTCAGGGAATGAGCAGTTCTTC. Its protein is CATSDLSGNEQFF.

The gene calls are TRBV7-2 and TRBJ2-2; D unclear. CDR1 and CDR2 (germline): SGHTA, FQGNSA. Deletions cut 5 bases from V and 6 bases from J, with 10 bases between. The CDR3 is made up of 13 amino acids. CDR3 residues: CASSQHRAGELFF. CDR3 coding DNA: TGTGCCAGCAGCCAACATCGGGCCGGGGAGCTGTTTTTT.

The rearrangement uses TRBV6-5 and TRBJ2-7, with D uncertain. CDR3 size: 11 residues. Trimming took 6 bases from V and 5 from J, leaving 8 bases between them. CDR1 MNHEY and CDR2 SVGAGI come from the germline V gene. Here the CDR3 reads CASRYLHEQYF. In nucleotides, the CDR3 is TGTGCCAGCAGGTACCTTCACGAGCAGTACTTC.

The CDR3 DNA reads as TGTGCCAGCAGCCCGAGGGGGCAGAGCACTGAAGCTTTCTTT. It yields the protein CASSPRGQSTEAFF. The chain uses TRBV7-9 and TRBJ1-1; 7 nucleotides agree with TRBD1. Trimming took 5 bases from V and 4 from J; bases not matched to a gene: 7. The CDR3 contains 14 residues. Germline V gene sequence: CDR1 SEHNR, CDR2 FQNEAQ (reference sequence).